A selection of T cell receptor beta chains follows, all from one sample in a study of cytomegalovirus exposure and HLA in healthy donors. Profiling relied on immunoSEQ multiplex PCR, and the TCRdb table lists in-frame clones only, not all of them. The sample is made up of tens of thousands of clones, and the top ten hold 5% of it. The source material was PBMCs. All receptors come from a woman between 40 and 55 years old in good health and CMV-seropositive. The CDR3 runs from the conserved cysteine through the conserved F or W. The order of the fields is J gene, D gene, V gene, CDR3 protein, CDR3 DNA. A D gene is named only where the DNA matches it firmly.

TRBJ1-4 TRBD1 TRBV30 CACQAGTGYEKLFF TGTGCCTGCCAAGCCGGGACAGGATATGAAAAACTGTTTTTT
TRBJ2-7 TRBD2 TRBV12-5 CASGWGLAAYEQYF TGTGCTAGTGGTTGGGGACTAGCGGCCTACGAGCAGTACTTC
TRBJ2-3 TRBD1 TRBV10-3 CAISETGTGVPDTQYF TGTGCCATCAGTGAGACCGGGACAGGAGTGCCAGATACGCAGTATTTT
TRBJ2-7 - TRBV9 CASSPPGTFYEQYF TGTGCCAGCAGCCCCCCCGGGACTTTCTACGAGCAGTACTTC
TRBJ2-1 - TRBV28 CASSLGGSSEQFF TGTGCCAGCAGTTTAGGAGGGAGTAGTGAGCAGTTCTTC
TRBJ1-2 - TRBV6-5 CASSSFDRGYTF TGTGCCAGCAGTTCATTCGACAGGGGCTACACCTTC
TRBJ2-7 TRBD2 TRBV27 CASSLRGTSSYEQYF TGTGCCAGCAGTTTACGCGGGACTAGCTCCTACGAGCAGTACTTC
TRBJ2-3 - TRBV11-2 CASSFWAGSTDTQYF TGTGCCAGCAGCTTCTGGGCAGGGAGCACAGATACGCAGTATTTT
TRBJ2-2 - TRBV7-3 CASSLLPRSELFF TGTGCCAGCAGCTTGTTGCCGCGAAGTGAGCTGTTTTTT
TRBJ2-5 TRBD2 TRBV7-2 CASSLGLAAPETQYF TGTGCCAGCAGCTTGGGACTAGCGGCCCCAGAGACCCAGTACTTC
TRBJ2-7 - TRBV4-3 CASSQDFATGYEQYF TGCGCCAGCAGCCAAGATTTCGCAACAGGGTACGAGCAGTACTTC
TRBJ2-7 - TRBV6-4 CASSENSDRGYEQYF TGTGCCAGCAGTGAGAACAGCGATCGGGGCTACGAGCAGTACTTC
TRBJ2-2 - TRBV4-1 CASSHLGGRGGAGELFF TGCGCCAGCAGCCACCTAGGGGGAAGGGGCGGTGCCGGGGAGCTGTTTTTT
TRBJ2-7 TRBD2 TRBV10-2 CASSGSGGTYEQYF TGCGCCAGCAGTGGATCGGGAGGAACCTACGAGCAGTACTTC
TRBJ2-7 TRBD2 TRBV6-5 CASRGPGGRAYEQYF TGTGCCAGCAGGGGGCCGGGGGGGAGAGCCTACGAGCAGTACTTC
TRBJ1-3 - TRBV4-2 CASSQEIGGQPSNTIYF TGTGCCAGCAGCCAAGAAATTGGCGGTCAACCATCAAACACCATATATTTT
TRBJ1-2 - TRBV6-1 CASSDSSNYGYTF TGTGCCAGCAGTGACAGTTCAAACTATGGCTACACCTTC
TRBJ2-7 - TRBV28 CASSLRTSYEQYF TGTGCCAGCAGTTTACGGACTTCCTACGAGCAGTACTTC
TRBJ1-4 - TRBV25-1 CASLGHFNEKLFF TGTGCCAGCTTGGGACACTTTAATGAAAAGCTGTTTTTT
TRBJ2-7 TRBD2 TRBV5-1 CASSFVLAGGGEQYF TGCGCCAGCAGCTTCGTCTTAGCGGGGGGAGGGGAGCAGTACTTC
TRBJ1-2 TRBD1 TRBV2 CASSVNRDRGFGPYGYTF TGTGCCAGCAGTGTTAACCGGGACAGGGGATTTGGGCCCTATGGCTACACCTTC
TRBJ2-7 - TRBV25-1 CASSLGEQYF TGTGCCAGCAGTTTGGGCGAGCAGTACTTC
TRBJ2-1 TRBD2 TRBV7-8 CASSPLRGSRYNEQFF TGTGCCAGCAGCCCTCTTCGCGGGAGTAGGTACAATGAGCAGTTCTTC
TRBJ1-2 - TRBV5-6 CASSLGAGQGNYGYTF TGTGCCAGCAGCCTTGGGGCGGGGCAGGGTAACTATGGCTACACCTTC
TRBJ1-2 - TRBV5-1 CASSSPGRWDNYGYTF TGCGCCAGCAGCTCCCCGGGGAGGTGGGATAACTATGGCTACACCTTC
TRBJ2-6 TRBD2 TRBV4-3 CASSQDLPASGVFSGANVLTF TGCGCCAGCAGCCAAGATCTCCCGGCTAGCGGGGTGTTCTCTGGGGCCAACGTCCTGACTTTC
TRBJ1-1 - TRBV7-9 CASSLVGRTHTEAFF TGTGCCAGCAGCTTAGTGGGCAGGACACACACTGAGGCTTTCTTT
TRBJ2-2 TRBD2 TRBV5-4 CASSMGLAGTNTGELFF TGTGCCAGCAGCATGGGACTAGCGGGGACGAACACCGGGGAGCTGTTTTTT
TRBJ1-4 - TRBV25-1 CASRLLNEKLFF TGTGCCAGCAGGCTACTTAATGAAAAACTGTTTTTT
TRBJ2-7 - TRBV4-1 CASSQGGHSSYEQYF TGCGCCAGCAGCCAAGGGGGGCATTCTTCCTACGAGCAGTACTTC
TRBJ1-4 - TRBV27 CASSLSIGLINEKLFF TGTGCCAGCAGTTTAAGCATCGGACTGATTAATGAAAAACTGTTTTTT
TRBJ2-3 TRBD2 TRBV5-6 CASSFTRGRAVTDTQYF TGTGCCAGCAGCTTTACACGCGGGAGGGCGGTCACAGATACGCAGTATTTT
TRBJ2-2 TRBD2 TRBV13 CASSSPSGGPNTGELFF TGTGCCAGCAGCTCTCCTAGCGGGGGCCCGAACACCGGGGAGCTGTTTTTT
TRBJ1-3 - TRBV15 CATSHRSSGNTIYF TGTGCCACCTCACACAGGTCCTCTGGAAACACCATATATTTT
TRBJ2-3 TRBD1 TRBV5-8 CASSPTGGRTDTQYF TGTGCCAGCAGCCCGACAGGGGGAAGGACAGATACGCAGTATTTT
TRBJ1-2 - TRBV11-2 CASSTQVSSLGYTF TGTGCCAGCAGCACCCAGGTCTCTTCATTGGGCTACACCTTC
TRBJ1-1 - TRBV5-6 CASSLASVGTEAFF TGTGCCAGCAGCTTGGCCAGTGTTGGCACTGAAGCTTTCTTT
TRBJ1-2 - TRBV20-1 CSGAPGLF TGCAGTGGGGCTCCAGGCCTCTTC
TRBJ1-1 TRBD1 TRBV27 CAAGQGSAEAFF TGTGCCGCTGGACAGGGGTCTGCTGAAGCTTTCTTT
TRBJ1-2 - TRBV4-1 CASSQDELWGGGYGYTF TGCGCCAGCAGCCAAGACGAGTTGTGGGGGGGCGGCTATGGCTACACCTTC
TRBJ2-3 - TRBV4-3 CASSQDVRDTQYF TGCGCCAGCAGCCAAGATGTCCGGGATACGCAGTATTTT
TRBJ1-1 TRBD1 TRBV29-1 CSVVQGWNTEAFF TGCAGCGTCGTACAGGGGTGGAACACTGAAGCTTTCTTT
TRBJ2-1 - TRBV5-1 CASSLAQNRLTSEQFF TGCGCCAGCAGCTTGGCCCAGAACAGGCTAACCAGTGAGCAGTTCTTC
TRBJ1-2 - TRBV18 CASSLRQTQEGYTF TGTGCCAGCTCACTTAGACAGACTCAGGAAGGCTACACCTTC